This note documents a single T cell receptor (beta chain) sequence. Which antigen it targets is not known. No much larger clonotype is one base removed from it; base qualities were not supplied. CD8 naive samples consisted of CD45RO-negative cells that were positively selected for CCR7, yielding a CD45RA+CCR7+ population without TemRA cells. The donors were healthy, HIV-negative adults with no recently reported acute infections or vaccinations. All donors were Caucasian adults living in Nashville, Tennessee, USA. After blood collection by leukapheresis, PBMCs were isolated using Ficoll-Histopaque density gradient centrifugation and then cryopreserved in the vapor phase of liquid nitrogen. Purity and quantity of every magnetically sorted T cell population were checked by analytical flow cytometry. Each sorted fraction had its genomic DNA isolated and then quantified by UV absorbance on a Nanodrop 2000c.

TCR CDR3 regions were amplified from genomic DNA by multiplex PCR using the deep immunoSEQ assay. For each cell subset, the extracted genomic DNA was distributed evenly across all wells of several immunoSEQ 96-well plates, and each plate served as one replicate. For sorted subsets, each replicate PCR was loaded with roughly 190 ng genomic DNA, equivalent to 30,000 or so T cell genomes. Purified libraries were quantified with a Qubit 3.0 fluorometer, sized on a Bioanalyzer 2100, and re-quantified with the KAPA Library Quantification kit. Each immunoSEQ 96-well plate was sequenced on its own single-read 150-cycle Illumina NextSeq 550 flow cell. The study's processing was this. Because only junctional sequences without quality scores were contained in the immunoSEQ output, filtering matching that applied to full-length reads could not be performed. To assign V/J genes and CDR3, sequences were annotated against IMGT germline references using PyIR, a Python wrapper for IgBLAST v1.9. Reads with weak V/J assignments (E-value above 1e-6), missing CDR3, stop codons, out-of-frame junctions, or ambiguous translated residues were removed. V3J clonotypes were defined as sequences sharing the same inferred V gene, J gene, and CDR3 amino acid sequence. Percentage overlap between repertoires was computed as shared unique clonotypes divided by the size of the smaller repertoire. Repertoire richness was assessed with RTK rarefaction, the Chao1 estimator, and Recon v2.1 estimates of unobserved clonotypes. Generation probabilities were computed with OLGA for all TCRbeta clonotypes obtained by the gDNA method from several donors. TCRdb retrieved this table from immuneACCESS and kept in-frame rearrangements only. Not all clones are present; in checked studies, unresolved V genes account for under half, and no reason is known for the remainder. Clone size and the V and J calls come from that table; the DNA yielded D and trimming. This sample comprises approximately 720,000 clones, about 91% of them detected only once. About 24% of the sample comes from the top ten.

For CDR1 and CDR2, the germline V gene lists MGHRA and YSYEKL. Trimming costs V 6 bases and J 4 bases, and their ends lie 10 bases apart. The CDR3 spans 13 residues, from the cysteine through the phenylalanine. The only DNA kept is the CDR3, 39 bases in frame from the first base. This sample is part of a study of shared clonotypes between healthy human individuals (dated by TCRdb to 2018 to 2020). At the level of the whole study: The cohort comprised a couple of women and a few men aged 18 to 49 years. Libraries were prepared and TCR repertoires were sequenced by different laboratories using diverse techniques, in order to increase sequencing depth and limit assay-specific biases. For each donor, CD4 naive and CD4 memory were each given three plates, CD8 naive was given two plates, and CD8 memory was given one plate. Leukapheresis yielded between about 0.85 and 10 billion PBMCs per donor. Blood TCR repertoires of about 5 healthy adults were deeply sequenced to estimate repertoire size and the extent of clonotype sharing between individuals. The investigation overall reported the following: When a handful of donors were compared, the shared fraction of clonotypes was 5% to 6.5% for naive CD4, roughly 3.4% for naive CD8, about 2.5% for memory CD4, and 0.35% to 0.4% for memory CD8. Because the study included a small number of donors, the genetic and exposure-history diversity represented was limited. Incomplete sequencing was indicated by rarefaction of sorted-subset datasets, despite the large sequencing depth. Naive subsets generally had larger estimated clonotype richness than memory subsets did. Sampling was restricted to blood, and TCR repertoires in tissues likely differ from the TCR repertoires found in blood. Higher generation probabilities were observed for clonotypes shared by all four sorted-subset donors than for non-shared clonotypes. Based on pairwise subsampling, the degree of clonotype sharing among donors was expected to be affected by sequencing depth.

The sequenced sample was naive CD8+ T cells sorted from blood. The cell subset or site label, as the study defines it: CD45RA+CCR7+. This clonotype was obtained from a man aged 30 to 39 in good health. Recombination joined TRBV4-1 with TRBJ2-1; there is no confident call for the D gene. This receptor has the CDR3 CASRPMGYNEQFF. Here is the DNA: TGCGCCAGCAGGCCTATGGGGTACAATGAGCAGTTCTTC.